What follows describes a single T cell receptor (beta chain). In the authors' workflow: The authors estimated nucleated cell counts from reference gene primer amplification. TCRdb's table, derived via immunoSEQ multiplex PCR, lists solely in-frame clones and lacks some. The DNA was the basis for D and trimming; V, J and clone size are from that table. The table lists roughly 100,000 clones, 75% to 85% of them singletons. CDR3 size: 14 residues. Unmatched junction bases numbered 6, after V lost 4 bases and J lost 5 bases. The germline gives CDR1 SGHDN, CDR2 FVKESK. This sample was included in a study of blood T cell repertoires in COVID-19. Looking at the study overall: The United States, Italy and Spain provided the acute and convalescent COVID-19 samples. PBMCs, B-cell-depleted T cells, or T cells were the source of the cDNA or gDNA that made up the material.

The V call is TRBV14, the J call TRBJ2-3; 7 bases are a match to TRBD2. Sequences were obtained from peripheral blood. The receptor's source is a man aged 80 or over with COVID-19, enrolled during active disease. The CDR3 DNA reads TGTGCCAGCAGCCGGGACTATGCACAAGATACGCAGTATTTT. Its protein product is CASSRDYAQDTQYF.